This T cell receptor beta chain was captured in a study of blood T cell repertoires in COVID-19. Study information: Sites across the United States, Italy and Spain contributed samples from acute and convalescent COVID-19. In each case, the material was cDNA or gDNA derived from T cells, B-cell-depleted T cells, or PBMCs.

V shed 5 bases, J shed 4 bases, and the junction held 4 bases outside the gene matches. Germline assignment: CDR1 SGHAT and CDR2 FQNNGV. The CDR3 consists of 13 residues. Original handling: For nucleated cells, counts were estimated from reference gene primer amplification. Assay: immunoSEQ multiplex PCR; the TCRdb copy retains only in-frame clones and omits some. V, J and clone size were drawn from that table, and D and trimming were deduced from the DNA. Among about 480,000 clones listed, around nine tenths were seen once. What was sequenced was peripheral blood. The rearrangement uses TRBV11-2 and TRBJ2-7; the match to TRBD2 covers 8 bases. The TCR comes from a woman in her thirties with acute or convalescent COVID-19. The CDR3 DNA reads TGTGCCAGCAGCACCCGGGAGGGTTACGAGCAGTACTTC. It encodes CASSTREGYEQYF.